This is a list of T cell receptor beta chains from one sample in a study of tumor-infiltrating lymphocytes in primary liver carcinoma. MiXCR, run by TCRdb on the multiplex PCR reads, gives a single entry per CDR3 protein. The table has around 32,000 distinct CDR3 sequences, about three quarters seen once. The sequenced sample consisted of liver tumor tissue from sampling region 5. The receptors shown here come from a man between 35 and 55 years old with primary liver carcinoma and hepatitis B virus infection. Both conserved end residues are part of each CDR3. The D gene is left open where the match is weak. The size entry is marked missing in some rows and otherwise reads once, few, many or a size class.

NA	TRBV5-1	TRBJ1-1	NA	CASSLLPLGGGGAEAFF	TGCGCCAGCAGCTTGTTGCCGCTTGGGGGAGGCGGGGCTGAAGCTTTCTTT
many	TRBV7-9	TRBJ1-1	NA	CASSLVGGYTEAFF	TGTGCCAGCAGCTTAGTGGGGGGCTACACTGAAGCTTTCTTT
NA	TRBV20-1	TRBJ2-3	TRBD2	CSVGSGNPGDTQYF	TGCAGTGTCGGTAGCGGGAACCCCGGGGATACGCAGTATTTT
NA	TRBV11-1	TRBJ2-3	TRBD2	CASSPRLAGVDTQYF	TGTGCCAGCAGCCCCAGACTAGCGGGAGTAGATACGCAGTATTTT
NA	TRBV5-1	TRBJ2-3	TRBD1	CASSSLQGAGIDTQYF	TGCGCCAGCAGCTCACTACAGGGGGCCGGTATAGATACGCAGTATTTT
NA	TRBV6-5	TRBJ2-3	TRBD2	CASNHSGSGTVTQYF	TGTGCCAGCAACCATAGCGGGTCTGGCACAGTTACGCAGTATTTT
NA	TRBV4-1	TRBJ2-7	NA	CASGPDRWYEQYF	TGCGCCAGCGGCCCGGATCGTTGGTACGAGCAGTACTTC
NA	TRBV11-2	TRBJ2-1	TRBD1	CASGLGLGDRDYNGQFF	TGTGCCAGCGGCTTAGGTTTGGGGGACAGGGACTACAATGGGCAGTTCTTT
NA	TRBV4-1	TRBJ1-5	NA	CASSQQMTHYSNQSQHF	TGCGCCAGCAGCCAACAAATGACACATTATAGCAATCAGTCCCAGCATTTT
NA	TRBV6-5	TRBJ2-7	NA	CSSSPEVRVSSYEQYF	TGTTCCAGCAGTCCGGAAGTGAGGGTGAGCTCCTACGAGCAGTACTTC
once	TRBV5-5	TRBJ1-1	TRBD1	CVSSSTGDNNTKASF	TGTGTCAGCAGCAGTACAGGGGATAATAACACTAAAGCTTCCTTT
medium-sized	TRBV4-2	TRBJ1-1	NA	CASSQDLLNTEAFF	TGTGCCAGCAGCCAAGATCTTCTGAACACTGAAGCTTTCTTT
NA	TRBV6-1	TRBJ2-5	TRBD1	CANSESRYRGRETQYF	TGTGCCAACAGTGAATCGCGGTACAGGGGGCGTGAGACCCAGTACTTC
NA	TRBV12-3/TRBV12-4	TRBJ2-4	NA	CASSTTAGKGIQYF	TGTGCCAGCAGCACCACAGCGGGCAAAGGCATTCAGTACTTC
once	TRBV11-2	TRBJ2-1	NA	CASSLYRLSEQFF	TGTGCCAGCAGCTTATACCGGCTTAGTGAGCAGTTCTTC
once	TRBV10-3	TRBJ1-2	TRBD1	CAINESPEQGGGYNF	TGTGCCATCAATGAGTCTCCGGAACAGGGAGGGGGCTACAACTTC
NA	TRBV4-2	TRBJ2-5	NA	CSSSHGRVQETQYF	TGTTCCAGCAGCCACGGAAGGGTCCAAGAGACCCAATACTTC
NA	TRBV11-2	TRBJ2-1	NA	CVSSLDSESYYNEQFF	TGTGTCAGCAGCTTAGATTCAGAGAGCTACTACAATGAGCAGTTCTTC
NA	TRBV5-4	TRBJ2-7	TRBD2	CARSGGLAGSYEQYF	TGTGCCAGGAGCGGAGGCCTAGCGGGATCCTACGAGCAATACTTC
few	TRBV4-2	TRBJ2-7	TRBD2	CVSSQGGLAGGLPYEQYF	TGTGTCAGCAGCCAAGGGGGACTAGCGGGAGGCCTTCCCTACGAGCAGTACTTC
few	TRBV10-3	TRBJ2-3	TRBD2	CAISRDYQWGRDTQYF	TGTGCCATCAGCCGGGACTACCAATGGGGCAGAGATACGCAGTACTTT
NA	TRBV4-3	TRBJ2-1	TRBD2	CASSQRGASGRNEQFF	TGCGCCAGCAGCCAAAGGGGTGCTAGCGGGAGAAATGAGCAGTTCTTC
NA	TRBV11-2	TRBJ2-5	NA	CASSFTVGGSGESQYF	TGTGCCAGCAGCTTTACAGTAGGGGGCTCGGGGGAGTCCCAGTACTTC
NA	TRBV5-6	TRBJ2-7	TRBD1	CASIRDRVIDEQYF	TGTGCCAGCATCAGGGACAGGGTCATCGACGAGCAGTACTTC
NA	TRBV30	TRBJ1-2	NA	CAWGVEWKGTNGYTF	TGTGCCTGGGGTGTCGAGTGGAAGGGTACCAACGGCTACACCTTC
once	TRBV6-9	TRBJ2-5	NA	CTSSTPGGPPQETQYF	TGTACCAGCAGTACCCCAGGGGGGCCGCCCCAAGAGACCCAGTACTTC
NA	TRBV5-4	TRBJ1-1	TRBD1	CAGSLTGSRNIEAFF	TGTGCCGGCAGCTTGACAGGGTCGAGGAACATTGAAGCTTTCTTT
NA	TRBV28	TRBJ2-7	TRBD1	CASRSGQGRNYEEYF	TGTGCGAGCAGATCAGGACAGGGGCGGAATTACGAGGAGTACTTC
NA	TRBV4-2	TRBJ2-7	NA	CASSGKPGPTGVPHEQYF	TGTGCCAGCAGTGGAAAACCGGGACCAACGGGAGTGCCACACGAGCAGTACTTC
once	TRBV5-1	TRBJ2-2	NA	CASSLSADTGELFF	TGCGCCAGCAGTTTATCAGCGGACACCGGGGAGCTGTTTTTT
NA	TRBV11-1	TRBJ2-2	TRBD1	CGSNFTGVTGELFF	TGTGGCAGCAACTTCACAGGGGTTACCGGGGAGCTGTTTTTT
NA	TRBV4-3	TRBJ2-1	TRBD2	CASSPAGLVLNHEQFF	TGCGCCAGCAGCCCTGCGGGACTAGTGCTGAATCATGAGCAGTTCTTC
few	TRBV28	TRBJ2-7	NA	CASSLNSPSRTYEQYF	TGTGCCAGCAGTTTAAACTCCCCCAGCCGGACCTACGAGCAGTACTTC
NA	TRBV10-3	TRBJ2-7	TRBD2	CDIAKRSGLAGGFSHEQYF	TGTGACATCGCCAAACGATCGGGACTAGCGGGGGGGTTCTCCCACGAGCAGTACTTC
few	TRBV4-1	TRBJ1-5	TRBD1	CASSQKGQPSRPQHF	TGCGCCAGCAGCCAAAAGGGACAGCCGTCTCGGCCCCAACATTTT
NA	TRBV11-2	TRBJ2-5	TRBD1	CASSSGQGWETQYF	TGTGCTAGCAGCTCGGGACAGGGGTGGGAAACCCAGTATTTC
many	TRBV7-3	TRBJ2-3	NA	CASSGTGGRTDTQYF	TGTGCCAGCAGCGGCACTGGGGGGAGGACAGATACGCAGTATTTT
NA	TRBV4-1	TRBJ2-1	NA	CDSSPLGNNNNEQFF	TGCGACAGCAGCCCCCTCGGTAACAACAACAATGAGCAGTTTTTC
NA	TRBV11-2	TRBJ2-3	NA	CANSASTGTQYF	TGCGCCAACAGCGCCAGCACAGGTACGCAGTATTTT
once	TRBV6-5	TRBJ2-1	TRBD2	CASSRTGSHVAGGTAINVQFF	TGTGCCAGCAGCAGGACAGGGTCCCACGTAGCGGGAGGTACAGCCATAAACGTTCAGTTCTTC
few	TRBV4-2	TRBJ1-2	TRBD1	CVSSQEAGGGSGYTF	TGTGTCAGTAGCCAAGAGGCAGGGGGCGGATCTGGCTACACCTTC
NA	TRBV5-1	TRBJ1-1	NA	CAGNLLPLRGRGAEAFF	TGCGCCGGCAACTTGTTGCCGCTCAGGGGACGCGGGGCTGAAGCTTTCTTT
NA	TRBV6-2/TRBV6-3	TRBJ1-1	NA	CASSYWLDSTGAFF	TGTGCCAGCAGTTACTGGTTGGACTCCACTGGAGCTTTCTTT
many	TRBV11-3	TRBJ2-3	NA	CASRYTDTQYF	TGTGCCAGCAGATACACAGATACGCAGTATTTT
NA	TRBV11-3	TRBJ2-2	NA	CARRRLKPISEELFF	TGTGCCAGGCGGCGCCTTAAACCCATCTCCGAGGAGCTGTTTTTT
many	TRBV11-2	TRBJ2-1	TRBD2	CASSWTSGGEQFF	TGTGCCAGCAGCTGGACTAGCGGTGGTGAGCAGTTCTTC
NA	TRBV10-3	TRBJ2-3	NA	CASRLLATNTLYF	TGTGCCTCGCGCCTTCTGGCGACAAATACGCTGTATTTT
NA	TRBV29-1	TRBJ2-3	NA	CSAGRESITDTQYF	TGCAGCGCTGGGCGGGAATCAATCACAGATACGCAGTATTTT
NA	TRBV5-6	TRBJ2-7	NA	CASGFMASRTYERYF	TGTGCCAGCGGCTTCATGGCTAGCCGGACGTACGAGCGGTACTTC
NA	TRBV6-1	TRBJ1-2	NA	CTSSERMSNGYTF	TGTACCAGCAGTGAACGAATGTCTAATGGCTACACCTTC